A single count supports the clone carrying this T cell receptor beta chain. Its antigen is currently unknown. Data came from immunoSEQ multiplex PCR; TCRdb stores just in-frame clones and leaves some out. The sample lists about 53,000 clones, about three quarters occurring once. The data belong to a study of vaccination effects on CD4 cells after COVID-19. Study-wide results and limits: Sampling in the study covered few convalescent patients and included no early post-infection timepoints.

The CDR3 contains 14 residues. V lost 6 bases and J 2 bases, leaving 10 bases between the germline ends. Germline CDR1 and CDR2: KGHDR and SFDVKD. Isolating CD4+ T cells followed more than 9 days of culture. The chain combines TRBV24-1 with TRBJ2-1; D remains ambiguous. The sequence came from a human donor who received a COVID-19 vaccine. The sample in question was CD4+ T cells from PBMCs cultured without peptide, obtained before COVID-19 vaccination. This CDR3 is CATSPGLPYNEQFF. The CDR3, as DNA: TGTGCCACCAGTCCCGGGCTACCCTACAATGAGCAGTTCTTC.